Below, one TCR beta chain is given with its context. The antigen remains unidentified. One end of the junction fails to match germline, which may point to a read error. Profiling relied on immunoSEQ multiplex PCR, and the TCRdb table lists in-frame clones only, not all of them. The sample shows approximately 160,000 clones, approximately 90% of them seen only once. These data are taken from a study of T cell responses to AZD1222 COVID-19 vaccine. Findings and caveats of the study: Repertoire sampling occurred only after the peak T cell response. Spike-wide vaccine-associated CD4 TCRs dominated at 160-218 and 743-854.

The receptor comes from an adult in good health. Here the sequenced sample was peripheral blood, taken on day 0 of AZD1222 vaccination.

The CDR3 is CASRRDIGSLGF. CDR3 DNA sequence: TGTGCCAGCAGGCGGGACATTGGGTCGTTAGGCTTC. The gene calls are TRBV2 and TRBJ2-7; D is possibly TRBD1 or TRBD2 (6 bases each). The CDR3 loop spans 12 amino acids. Germline CDR1 SNHLY, CDR2 FYNNEI. The complete variable domain, with remaining parts taken from reference TRBV2 and TRBJ2-7, reads EPEVTQTPSHQVTQMGQEVILRCVPISNHLYFYWYRQILGQKVEFLVSFYNNEISEKSEIFDDQFSVERPDGSNFTLKIRSTKLEDSAMYFCASRRDIGSLGFGPGTRLTVT.